The rows below give T cell receptor beta chains drawn from one sample of a study of cytomegalovirus exposure and HLA in healthy donors. Libraries were prepared by immunoSEQ multiplex PCR; TCRdb keeps only in-frame clonotypes and omits some of them. Seen here are 140,000 or so clones, over 60% observed once, and the top ten hold around 2.2%. What was sequenced was PBMCs. These receptors originate from a man between 35 and 55 years old in good health and CMV-seronegative. Each CDR3 is given with its conserved first and last residue. Each record gives: D gene, J gene, CDR3 length, clone size, V gene, CDR3 DNA, CDR3 protein. A D gene is named only where the DNA matches it firmly. Expanded clones are given a class, and other clones once, few, many or no size at all.

d_call: NA; j_call: TRBJ1-5; cdr3_length: 14; clone_size: NA; v_call: TRBV25-1; cdr3_nt: TGTGCCAGCAGTGAGGGAGACTTCTTTCAGCCCCAGCATTTT; cdr3_aa: CASSEGDFFQPQHF
d_call: TRBD2; j_call: TRBJ2-5; cdr3_length: 17; clone_size: few; v_call: TRBV19; cdr3_nt: TGTGCCAGTAGTATTGGGGGACTAGCGGGGGACCAAGAGACCCAGTACTTC; cdr3_aa: CASSIGGLAGDQETQYF
d_call: TRBD2; j_call: TRBJ2-7; cdr3_length: 15; clone_size: NA; v_call: TRBV7-8; cdr3_nt: TGTGCCAGCAGCTTTCGGGCTAGCGGGAGTTACGAGCAGTACTTC; cdr3_aa: CASSFRASGSYEQYF
d_call: TRBD1; j_call: TRBJ2-7; cdr3_length: 13; clone_size: NA; v_call: TRBV6-5; cdr3_nt: TGTGCCAGCAGAAACGGACAGGGCTACGAGCAGTACTTC; cdr3_aa: CASRNGQGYEQYF
d_call: TRBD2; j_call: TRBJ2-5; cdr3_length: 13; clone_size: NA; v_call: TRBV11-2; cdr3_nt: TGTGCCAGCCGGTTCAGCGGGGATGAGACCCAGTACTTC; cdr3_aa: CASRFSGDETQYF
d_call: TRBD1; j_call: TRBJ1-1; cdr3_length: 19; clone_size: NA; v_call: TRBV7-2; cdr3_nt: TGTGCCAGCAGCTTAGAATTAGGCTGGCAGGGGGGAATGAACACTGAAGCTTTCTTT; cdr3_aa: CASSLELGWQGGMNTEAFF
d_call: NA; j_call: TRBJ1-6; cdr3_length: 14; clone_size: NA; v_call: TRBV6-5; cdr3_nt: TGTGCCAGCACACAGGGCTCCTATAATTCACCCCTCCACTTT; cdr3_aa: CASTQGSYNSPLHF
d_call: TRBD1; j_call: TRBJ2-2; cdr3_length: 16; clone_size: few; v_call: TRBV6-6; cdr3_nt: TGTGCCAGCAGTTACTACCGGGACAGTAACACCGGGGAGCTGTTTTTT; cdr3_aa: CASSYYRDSNTGELFF
d_call: TRBD1; j_call: TRBJ1-5; cdr3_length: 16; clone_size: few; v_call: TRBV7-2; cdr3_nt: TGTGCCAGCAGCCCCCAGACAGGGACGGAAAATCAGCCCCAGCATTTT; cdr3_aa: CASSPQTGTENQPQHF
d_call: TRBD2; j_call: TRBJ2-7; cdr3_length: 14; clone_size: NA; v_call: TRBV5-6; cdr3_nt: TGTGCCAGCAGCCCAAGACTAGCGGTTGGCGAGCAGTACTTC; cdr3_aa: CASSPRLAVGEQYF
d_call: NA; j_call: TRBJ1-2; cdr3_length: 12; clone_size: few; v_call: TRBV28; cdr3_nt: TGTGCCAGCAGTTTTCGGCGGGATGGCTACACCTTC; cdr3_aa: CASSFRRDGYTF
d_call: TRBD1; j_call: TRBJ2-5; cdr3_length: 14; clone_size: NA; v_call: TRBV5-6; cdr3_nt: TGTGCCAGCAGCGATGGGACAGGGCAGGAGACCCAGTACTTC; cdr3_aa: CASSDGTGQETQYF
d_call: TRBD1; j_call: TRBJ2-3; cdr3_length: 16; clone_size: NA; v_call: TRBV14; cdr3_nt: TGTGCCAGCAGCCAAAGGACAGGGGGCTTTGCAGATACGCAGTATTTT; cdr3_aa: CASSQRTGGFADTQYF
d_call: NA; j_call: TRBJ1-1; cdr3_length: 15; clone_size: few; v_call: TRBV5-4; cdr3_nt: TGTGCCAGCAGCTTAAAGTTAGGGGCGAACACTGAAGCTTTCTTT; cdr3_aa: CASSLKLGANTEAFF
d_call: NA; j_call: TRBJ2-3; cdr3_length: 16; clone_size: few; v_call: TRBV2; cdr3_nt: TGTGCCAGCAGTGAAGCGCTTCCCTGGTCCAGAGATACGCAGTATTTT; cdr3_aa: CASSEALPWSRDTQYF
d_call: TRBD2; j_call: TRBJ2-1; cdr3_length: 15; clone_size: few; v_call: TRBV7-7; cdr3_nt: TGTGCCAGCAGCCCGGTGAGCGGGGGGAATAATGAGCAGTTCTTC; cdr3_aa: CASSPVSGGNNEQFF
d_call: TRBD1; j_call: TRBJ1-3; cdr3_length: 18; clone_size: NA; v_call: TRBV15; cdr3_nt: TGTGCCACCAGCAGAGATCGTGGGACAGGGAGATCTGGAAACACCATATATTTT; cdr3_aa: CATSRDRGTGRSGNTIYF
d_call: TRBD2; j_call: TRBJ2-3; cdr3_length: 15; clone_size: NA; v_call: TRBV13; cdr3_nt: TGTGCCAGCAGCACCCGGACTAGCAGCACAGATACGCAGTATTTT; cdr3_aa: CASSTRTSSTDTQYF
d_call: NA; j_call: TRBJ1-2; cdr3_length: 15; clone_size: NA; v_call: TRBV5-1; cdr3_nt: TGCGCCAGCAGCCCCCGGGTCTTTTCAAATAATGGCTACACCTTC; cdr3_aa: CASSPRVFSNNGYTF
d_call: TRBD1; j_call: TRBJ2-7; cdr3_length: 15; clone_size: NA; v_call: TRBV6-4; cdr3_nt: TGTGCCAGCAGTTACTCGGAGACAGGGGGCTACGAGCAGTACTTC; cdr3_aa: CASSYSETGGYEQYF
d_call: TRBD2; j_call: TRBJ2-1; cdr3_length: 18; clone_size: NA; v_call: TRBV12-5; cdr3_nt: TGTGCTAGTGGTTTGGAAGGACTAGCGGGGGAATCCTACAATGAGCAGTTCTTC; cdr3_aa: CASGLEGLAGESYNEQFF
d_call: NA; j_call: TRBJ2-7; cdr3_length: 15; clone_size: NA; v_call: TRBV10-3; cdr3_nt: TGTGCCACCGCGCCAAAATCCGGGAGCTCCTACGAGCAGTACTTC; cdr3_aa: CATAPKSGSSYEQYF
d_call: NA; j_call: TRBJ1-1; cdr3_length: 15; clone_size: NA; v_call: TRBV19; cdr3_nt: TGTGCCAGTAGGACCCTGGGGCTTCAAAACACTGAAGCTTTCTTT; cdr3_aa: CASRTLGLQNTEAFF
d_call: TRBD1; j_call: TRBJ1-4; cdr3_length: 15; clone_size: once; v_call: TRBV18; cdr3_nt: TGTGCCAGCTCACAGGGACAGGGGAAAAGTGAAAAACTGTTTTTT; cdr3_aa: CASSQGQGKSEKLFF
d_call: NA; j_call: TRBJ2-5; cdr3_length: 11; clone_size: NA; v_call: TRBV2; cdr3_nt: TGTGCCAGCACTACGCAAGAGACCCAGTACTTC; cdr3_aa: CASTTQETQYF
d_call: NA; j_call: TRBJ1-5; cdr3_length: 12; clone_size: NA; v_call: TRBV7-2; cdr3_nt: TGTGCCAGCAGCGTAAACAATCAGCCCCAGCATTTT; cdr3_aa: CASSVNNQPQHF
d_call: NA; j_call: TRBJ2-7; cdr3_length: 13; clone_size: NA; v_call: TRBV27; cdr3_nt: TGTGCCAGCAGTATGACAGAGTCCTACGAGCAGTACTTC; cdr3_aa: CASSMTESYEQYF
d_call: TRBD2; j_call: TRBJ2-3; cdr3_length: 17; clone_size: NA; v_call: TRBV7-2; cdr3_nt: TGTGCCAGCAGCTTAGAGGCTAGCGGGCACCGCACAGATACGCAGTATTTT; cdr3_aa: CASSLEASGHRTDTQYF
d_call: TRBD2; j_call: TRBJ2-7; cdr3_length: 16; clone_size: few; v_call: TRBV6-5; cdr3_nt: TGTGCCAGCAGTTACTCCAAGACTAGCGGGGGACGTGAGCAGTACTTC; cdr3_aa: CASSYSKTSGGREQYF
d_call: TRBD2; j_call: TRBJ2-1; cdr3_length: 15; clone_size: NA; v_call: TRBV4-3; cdr3_nt: TGCGCCAGCAGCCGACGACTAGCGGGGGTGGATGAGCAGTTCTTC; cdr3_aa: CASSRRLAGVDEQFF